Shown below are 18 T cell receptor beta chains from a single sample sequenced in a study of cytomegalovirus exposure and HLA in healthy donors. The PCR had 60 Vbeta and 13 Jbeta primers. The data were produced by immunoSEQ multiplex PCR, yet TCRdb's version contains in-frame clones alone and is incomplete. The data hold 150,000 to 200,000 clones, with about 80% observed a single time. The sequenced material came from PBMCs. Source of these receptors: a woman in her twenties or thirties in good health and CMV-seronegative.

DNA of the CDR3: TGTGCCAGCAGCTTGGGACAGGGGCAGGGGTTCGATACGCAGTATTTT. It yields the protein CASSLGQGQGFDTQYF. The chain links TRBV5-4 to TRBJ2-3, with 8 bases matching TRBD1. The germline V gene encodes CDR1 SGHNT and CDR2 YYREEE (reference sequence). The CDR3 has 16 residues. With 0 bases clipped from V and 6 bases from J, the junction kept 9 bases outside the gene matches.

The chain carries TRBV7-2 and TRBJ2-7; 13 bases agree with TRBD2. J lost 5 bases, V lost 6 bases, and 4 bases had no gene match. The CDR3 is made up of 14 amino acids. CDR1 and CDR2 (germline): SGHTA, FQGNSA. Here the CDR3 reads CASRTGLAGDEQYF. The CDR3 DNA reads TGTGCCAGCAGAACAGGACTAGCGGGAGACGAGCAGTACTTC.

CDR3 sequence: CASSSTDYLDTQYF. The CDR3 region has the DNA TGTGCCAGCAGCTCAACCGACTATTTAGATACGCAGTATTTT. V usage is TRBV5-4 and J usage is TRBJ2-3; D possibly corresponds to TRBD2 (5 bases). The CDR3 covers 14 residues. Trimming pared 3 bases from V and 5 bases from J, leaving 13 bases between. Germline CDR1 and CDR2: SGHNT and YYREEE (reference sequence).

The V call is TRBV7-9, the J call TRBJ2-7; perhaps TRBD1 as D (6 bases). This CDR3 contains 14 residues. Trimming removed 5 bases at V and 0 bases at J, with 11 bases between. Germline V lookup: CDR1 SEHNR, CDR2 FQNEAQ (reference sequence). This CDR3 reads CASSDRGHSYEQYF. The DNA of the CDR3 is TGTGCCAGCAGCGACCGGGGACACTCCTACGAGCAGTACTTC.

The chain couples TRBV16 to TRBJ2-3, with D possibly matching TRBD2 (6 bases). The length of the CDR3 is 15 residues. V shed 5 bases and J shed 0 bases, with 12 bases lying between them. Germline V gene data show CDR1 as KGHSY and CDR2 as FQNENV. The CDR3 nucleotides are TGTGCCAGCAGCTCAGCGGGTTCTAGCACAGATACGCAGTATTTT. Its translation is CASSSAGSSTDTQYF.

This rearrangement joins TRBV7-2 to TRBJ2-7; TRBD2 might be the D (6 bases). Per germline, CDR1 SGHTA and CDR2 FQGNSA. There are 16 residues in the CDR3. The germline V and J ends were trimmed by 5 bases and 2 bases, with 19 bases remaining between them. CDR3 sequence: CASSPRRASDTYEQYF. The CDR3 region has the DNA TGTGCCAGCAGCCCCCGGCGGGCTAGCGACACCTACGAGCAGTACTTC. Combining the CDR3 with reference TRBV7-2 and TRBJ2-7 gives the whole variable domain GAGVSQSPSNKVTEKGKDVELRCDPISGHTALYWYRQSLGQGLEFLIYFQGNSAPDKSGLPSDRFSAERTGGSVSTLTIQRTQQEDSAVYLCASSPRRASDTYEQYFGPGTRLTVT.

This chain connects TRBV5-3 to TRBJ2-7; no reliable D call. TRBV5-3 has ORF status, its function being uncertain. The CDR3 covers 14 residues. V lost 1 base, J lost 0 bases, and 8 bases lay in between. This CDR3 is CARSLCAFSYEQYF. The CDR3 DNA reads TGTGCCAGAAGCTTGTGCGCGTTCTCCTACGAGCAGTACTTC.

V usage is TRBV30 and J usage is TRBJ2-7; 7 positions agree with TRBD1. From germline, CDR1 is GTSNPN and CDR2 SVGIG (reference sequence). Germline trimming cut 1 base from V and 2 bases from J; bases unmatched to any gene: 2. CDR3 size: 13 residues. DNA for the CDR3: TGTGCCTGGAGTGCCGGGACAGCCTACGAGCAGTACTTC. Its translation: CAWSAGTAYEQYF.

The genes are TRBV7-9 and TRBJ1-2, with 8 bases aligning to TRBD1. Germline V gene lookup returns CDR1 SEHNR and CDR2 FQNEAQ (reference sequence). The V and J ends lost 5 bases and 7 bases, in that order; junction bases with no gene match: 18. CDR3 length equals 17 residues. The CDR3 nucleotides read TGTGCCAGCAGCATCGTACGGACAGGGAGGCGTATCCCTGGCTACACCTTC. Translation: CASSIVRTGRRIPGYTF.

The rearrangement uses TRBV28 and TRBJ2-1; the D gene is possibly TRBD1 (5 bases). V was shortened by 1 base and J by 0 bases, with 10 bases between the two germline ends. This CDR3 is 16 amino acids long. CDR1 is MDHEN, CDR2 SYDVKM, per germline. The CDR3 is CASSLFQGSSYNEQFF. The CDR3 nucleotides are TGTGCCAGCAGTTTATTTCAGGGAAGCTCCTACAATGAGCAGTTCTTC.

The chain links TRBV6-1 to TRBJ1-2; no firm D call. The CDR3 runs 9 residues. V lost 9 bases to trimming and J lost 11 bases, with 10 bases between them. Germline V gene sequence: CDR1 MNHNS, CDR2 SASEGT. The CDR3 loop is CARQILYTF. The CDR3 nucleotides read TGTGCCAGACAGATTTTGTACACCTTC.

This sequence joins TRBV10-3 and TRBJ2-5, with 10 bases that match TRBD2. Germline V gene lookup returns CDR1 ENHRY and CDR2 SYGVKD. J lost 5 bases, V lost 3 bases, and 6 bases had no gene match. This CDR3 is built from 15 residues. The CDR3: CAISERSGGDETQYF. As DNA, the CDR3 is TGTGCCATCAGTGAAAGGAGCGGGGGGGACGAGACCCAGTACTTC.

This chain connects TRBV28 to TRBJ1-5; 7 bases match TRBD1. Germline CDR1 and CDR2: MDHEN and SYDVKM. Trimming removed 4 bases from V and 1 base from J; junction bases left unmatched: 4. The CDR3 sequence is 15 residues long. This chain's CDR3 is CASSSGTASNQPQHF. Written as DNA, the CDR3 is TGTGCCAGCAGTTCCGGGACAGCGAGCAATCAGCCCCAGCATTTT.

The table lists this clone with a few counts. The chain links TRBV2 to TRBJ2-7; a weak D match, TRBD1 (6 bases). Trimming removed 6 bases at V and 5 bases at J, with 14 bases between. This CDR3 is built from 13 residues. Germline CDR1 reads SNHLY; CDR2 reads FYNNEI. The CDR3 region is CASRKEQGNEQYF. The CDR3 nucleotides are TGTGCCAGCAGAAAGGAACAGGGTAACGAGCAGTACTTC.

This sequence joins TRBV6-1 and TRBJ2-1; D perhaps matches TRBD1 (5 bases). The CDR3 spans 13 residues. Trimming cost V 8 bases and J 10 bases, with 18 bases left between them. Germline CDR1 reads MNHNS; CDR2 reads SASEGT. CDR3: CASGSTGSGEQFF. CDR3 DNA: TGTGCCAGCGGGTCTACAGGTTCCGGCGAGCAGTTCTTC.

The rearrangement links TRBV27 to TRBJ1-1; D remains unclear. Trimming shortened V by 3 bases and J by 3 bases, and 8 bases separated the two germline ends. Germline values: CDR1 MNHEY, CDR2 SMNVEV (reference sequence). The length of the CDR3 is 13 residues. CDR3 coding DNA: TGTGCCAGCAGTTTGGGAGTTTACACTGAAGCTTTCTTT. This gives the protein CASSLGVYTEAFF.

The rearrangement uses TRBV27 and TRBJ2-2; TRBD2 matches 11 bases. CDR3 length equals 17 residues. V was clipped by 5 bases and J by 2 bases; unmatched bases: 7. The V gene's germline CDR1 is MNHEY and CDR2 SMNVEV (reference sequence). The CDR3 loop is CASSDTSGGFNTGELFF. CDR3 nucleotides: TGTGCCAGCAGTGATACTAGCGGGGGTTTTAACACCGGGGAGCTGTTTTTT.

The chain combines TRBV19 with TRBJ1-3; TRBD1 agrees at 7 bases. The trim removed 5 bases at V and 0 bases at J, leaving 4 bases unmatched. The germline V gene has CDR1 LNHDA and CDR2 SQIVND (reference sequence). This CDR3 contains 15 residues. The CDR3 coding sequence is TGTGCCAGTAGTCCGTGGGACAGCTCTGGAAACACCATATATTTT. Translation gives CASSPWDSSGNTIYF.